Reported below is one T cell receptor (beta chain). The antigen it binds to is not known. The sample holds no much larger clone one base away, and base qualities are not on file. Each donor gave one peripheral blood draw, averaging around 120 mL, which was collected into heparinised tubes. Naive, central memory, regulatory and stem cell-like memory CD4+ T cells were sorted on a BD FACSAria II using a panel including CD45RO, CCR7, CD25, CD127, CD95 and CD27. Purity was above 95% for every sorted population. PBMCs were isolated immediately by Lymphoprep density gradient centrifugation and stained directly without culture. So that batch effects would be minimized, each experiment stained and sorted samples in pairs, pairing one healthy donor with one patient. This sample stems from a study of beta chain features in type 1 diabetes (dated by TCRdb to the late 2010s). For the wider study: Mean age, gender distribution, total cell number and subset yield were not different between patients and healthy donors. Regulatory and stem cell-like memory subsets were isolated from only 8 patients and roughly eight healthy donors, whereas naive and central memory subsets came from all 30 or so donors. The study compared the TCRB repertoires of sorted circulating CD4+ T cell subsets in recently diagnosed type 1 diabetes patients with those in matched healthy donors. A total of about 110 million sorted cells were examined across all samples, and the number of cells per subset was strongly correlated with RNA yield.

A distance of 14 bases separates the germline ends of V and J, which lose 0 bases and 8 bases respectively. Per the germline V gene, SGHTA is the CDR1 and FQGNSA is the CDR2. The CDR3 measures 15 amino acids from cysteine to phenylalanine. Only the CDR3 DNA stays, 45 bases, in frame from base 1. All of the isolated RNA was reverse transcribed with the High Capacity cDNA Reverse Transcription Kit, so expressed TCRB transcripts were sequenced. Deep immunoSEQ sequencing was applied to naive, central memory and regulatory T cell samples, giving an average of about 3.57 million total reads per sample. After sorted cells were lysed in RLT buffer, RNA was extracted with DNase-treated RNeasy Micro or Mini kits, with the choice depending on cell number. Each cell subset was processed separately to prevent cross-contamination, with patient and healthy donor samples processed together. The immunoSEQ multiplex PCR was used to amplify TCRB sequences from cDNA, yielding 87-bp fragments that span the CDR3 region. Amplicons were sequenced on the Illumina HiSeq platform. The study's own analysis went as follows. Synthetic template baselines were used to correct PCR bias computationally, reads within Hamming distance 2 were collapsed together, and singletons that could not be merged were discarded. By aligning reads against IMGT, V, D and J genes, CDR3 length, and insertions or deletions at six rearrangement sites were assigned. Within each subset, clonotype counts were normalized to sorted cell number, and only after that were true diversity and Gini coefficients computed with the tcR R package. The overlap coefficient, calculated on TCRB nucleotide sequences, was used to quantify repertoire sharing. Out-of-frame TCRB sequences from naive cells were analyzed as a proxy for the pre-selection repertoire. This is the immuneACCESS table as TCRdb keeps it, with only in-frame sequences that have V and J called. A part of the clones is gone; compared with another copy, unresolved V genes explain less than half, and the rest is unexplained. V, J and clone size derive from that table, while D and trimming were established from the DNA sequence. The table for this sample lists 640,000 or so clones; under 15% of them were counted only once. Together, the top ten hold 0.022% of the sample.

The study at large found these results: HLA sub-analyses involved small numbers of individuals, so any influence of HLA type on TCRB rearrangement remained unresolved. PCR may preferentially amplify shorter templates, but because patient and control samples were amplified and corrected together, any resulting skew would affect both groups equally. The naive, central memory and regulatory TCRB repertoires appeared to resemble one another more closely among patients than among healthy donors. Type 1 diabetes patients showed a moderate but significant shortening of TCRB CDR3 length in all four CD4+ subsets. Fewer insertions and more nucleotide deletions at VDJ recombination sites were observed in patients with type 1 diabetes, implying thymic rearrangement abnormalities. Because cDNA was sequenced instead of genomic DNA, highly expressing activated cells could be over-represented, though the groups showed no difference in activation or CD3 levels.

The V and J genes are TRBV7-2 and TRBJ2-1; D gene: possibly TRBD2, on 7 matching bases. This sequence was found in a man younger than 30 with type 1 diabetes. Sequencing was done on a sample of naive CD4+ T cells from blood. Read against the paper, the sample's cell subset or site label means: true naive CD4+ T cells. The CDR3 is CASSLAGGGLYEQFF. The DNA is TGTGCCAGCAGCTTAGCGGGCGGGGGCCTTTATGAGCAGTTCTTC.